This T cell receptor beta chain comes out of a study of human T cells and chemical hapten exposure. Overall study context: Reading of the patch tests, which applied 0.01% DPC to the upper back, occurred at 6 days.

In germline, CDR1 is SNHLY, CDR2 FYNNEI. This CDR3 comprises 14 residues. Trimming shortened V by 4 bases and J by 1 base, and 10 bases separated the two germline ends. In its sample, this clonotype was seen many times. Individual cDNA molecules had unique molecular identifiers attached to them by the library. Per the original data handling: Counting gave a median of approximately 96,000 TCRs per sample, with values ranging from about 23,224 to 750,000. TCRdb re-called the RACE reads with MiXCR, one entry per CDR3 protein. In this record, the V and J calls reflect TCRdb's handling and not the investigators' own analysis. The profile shows 55,000 to 85,000 distinct CDR3 sequences, approximately 9.4% of them singletons. Time point given: patch test 1, 2 weeks after DPC sensitization. Stated treatment: therapeutic diphenylcyclopropenone sensitization with weekly scalp DPC.

This rearrangement joins TRBV2 to TRBJ1-1; D gene uncertain. Sequenced material: whole blood, taken in connection with sensitization to the hapten diphenylcyclopropenone (DPC). This clonotype was obtained from a middle-aged woman with alopecia areata. Some clones in this sample may be carry-over from other donors' samples. The CDR3 coding sequence is TGTGCCAGCAGTGGGCGTTTCGGGAACACTGAAGCTTTCTTT. Translated, it gives CASSGRFGNTEAFF.